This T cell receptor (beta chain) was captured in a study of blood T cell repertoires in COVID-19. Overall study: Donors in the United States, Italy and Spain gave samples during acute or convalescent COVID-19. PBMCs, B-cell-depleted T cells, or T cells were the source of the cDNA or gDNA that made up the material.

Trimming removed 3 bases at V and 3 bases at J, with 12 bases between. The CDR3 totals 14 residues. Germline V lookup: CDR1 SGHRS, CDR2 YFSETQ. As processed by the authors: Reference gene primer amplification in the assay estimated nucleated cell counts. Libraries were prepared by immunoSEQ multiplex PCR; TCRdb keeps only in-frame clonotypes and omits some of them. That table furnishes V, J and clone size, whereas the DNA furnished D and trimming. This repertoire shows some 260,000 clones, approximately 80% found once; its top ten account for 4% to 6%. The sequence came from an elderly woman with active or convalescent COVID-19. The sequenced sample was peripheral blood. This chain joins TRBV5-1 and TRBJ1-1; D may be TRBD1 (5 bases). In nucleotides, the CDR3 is TGCGCCAGCAGCTCCGGGCGACAGTACACTGAAGCTTTCTTT. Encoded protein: CASSSGRQYTEAFF.